This T cell receptor (beta chain) was profiled in a study of blood T cell repertoires in COVID-19. Study as a whole: Acute-phase and convalescent COVID-19 samples originated in the United States, Italy and Spain. In each case, the material was cDNA or gDNA derived from T cells, B-cell-depleted T cells, or PBMCs.

Study processing details: By means of reference gene primer amplification, nucleated cell counts were estimated. Some clones are missing from TCRdb's copy, which holds only in-frame ones; the method was immunoSEQ multiplex PCR. The DNA was the basis for D and trimming; V, J and clone size are from that table. The sample has roughly 28,000 clones, nearly 90% seen once. V lost 3 bases and J lost 2, with 11 bases in between. Germline V gene lookup returns CDR1 SNHLY and CDR2 FYNNEI. The CDR3 has 15 residues. The receptor comes from a human donor in a cohort sampled during active COVID-19. The specimen was peripheral blood. The rearrangement links TRBV2 to TRBJ1-3; D gene ambiguous. The CDR3 region is CASSDRTSAGNTIYF. The CDR3 DNA follows: TGTGCCAGCAGTGATCGGACTTCAGCTGGAAACACCATATATTTT.